The 9 T cell receptor beta chains listed next were all sequenced from one sample in a study of post-analysis software for immune sequencing data. Their specific antigens are unknown. Study-wide points: Patients had higher frequencies than controls of roughly 5 TRBV segments, including TRBV5-6, TRBV5-1 and TRBV20-1.

Unique molecular identifiers were built into the TCR beta cDNA libraries. TCRdb reprocessed the PCR reads with MiXCR, giving one entry per CDR3 protein. The sample consists of 650,000 to 850,000 distinct CDR3 sequences, 53% of them appearing once. The sequenced sample consisted of blood. Source of these receptors: a girl between 5 and 17 years old with multiple sclerosis.

The count of this clonotype is one. The chain couples TRBV7-2 to TRBJ2-5; D is unclear. The germline gives CDR1 SGHTA, CDR2 FQGNSA. The CDR3 has 12 residues. V shed 5 bases and J shed 5 bases, with 9 bases lying between them. For the CDR3, the DNA is TGTGCCAGCAGCCTAAAGTTGGAGACCCAGTACTTC. Translation: CASSLKLETQYF.

This sequence joins TRBV20-1 and TRBJ2-5, with TRBD1 matching 7 bases. The CDR3 consists of 15 residues. The J segment lost 2 bases and the V segment lost 0 bases, leaving 6 bases of the junction unmatched. Germline V gene sequence: CDR1 DFQATT, CDR2 SNEGSKA (reference sequence). CDR3 bases: TGCAGTGCTAGAGATCCGGCCAGGGGGCAAGAGACCCAGTACTTC. Translated: CSARDPARGQETQYF.

This chain joins TRBV7-9 and TRBJ2-1, with a possible D match to TRBD2 (6 bases). Germline-derived CDR1 and CDR2 are SEHNR and FQNEAQ (reference sequence). This CDR3 contains 14 residues. The germline V and J ends were trimmed by 5 bases and 15 bases, with 23 bases remaining between them. CDR3: CASSGFSTDTGGFF. The CDR3 nucleotides read TGTGCCAGCAGCGGATTCTCGACGGACACCGGGGGGTTCTTC.

This clonotype was recorded a few times. V is TRBV12-3 or TRBV12-4 and J is TRBJ2-7; the match to TRBD1 covers 10 bases. The CDR3 covers 15 residues. Germline trimming cut 5 bases from V and 8 bases from J; bases unmatched to any gene: 12. In nucleotides, the CDR3 is TGTGCCAGCAGTCTTTCCGGGACAGGGGCATACAAGCAGTACTTC. This codes for CASSLSGTGAYKQYF.

The rearrangement joins TRBV9 to TRBJ2-1; perhaps TRBD1 as D (8 bases). CDR3 length: 16 residues. Germline loops: CDR1 SGDLS, CDR2 YYNGEE. Trimming stripped 0 bases from V and 7 bases from J, with 17 bases between. In DNA, the CDR3 is TGTGCCAGCAGCGTAGACAGGGGGGGGCGCGGGAATGAGCAGTTCTTC. Protein product: CASSVDRGGRGNEQFF.

The chain combines TRBV25-1 with TRBJ2-4, with D perhaps being TRBD1 or TRBD2 (5 bases each). Germline lookup yields CDR1 MGHDK and CDR2 SYGVNS. The CDR3 has 16 residues. The V and J ends lost 4 bases and 1 base respectively, with 14 bases between them. The CDR3 DNA sequence: TGTGCCAGCAGTGCCCACAACTGGGGGGCCAAAAACATTCAGTACTTC. The encoded protein is CASSAHNWGAKNIQYF.

The chain links TRBV2 to TRBJ2-3, with D tentatively TRBD1 (5 bases). Trimming took 6 bases from V and 4 from J, leaving 14 bases between them. CDR1 and CDR2 from the germline V gene are SNHLY and FYNNEI. CDR3 size: 14 residues. The CDR3 bases are TGTGCCAGCAGGTTGACAGAGAAGGCAGATACGCAGTATTTT. Translation: CASRLTEKADTQYF.

The V gene is TRBV2, the J gene TRBJ2-5, with 7 positions matching TRBD2. CDR1 is SNHLY, CDR2 FYNNEI, per germline. V lost 3 bases and J lost 4; bases outside the gene matches: 14. CDR3 length: 17 amino acids. The CDR3 nucleotides read TGTGCCAGCAGTGAGGTGGGGCTAGCGGTTGGGCGAGAGACCCAGTACTTC. Its translation: CASSEVGLAVGRETQYF.

The chain employs TRBV5-1 and TRBJ2-5; the D gene is possibly TRBD2 (6 bases). The CDR3 sequence is 11 residues long. The V gene lost 4 bases and the J gene lost 11 bases, with 12 bases spanning the gap. The germline V gene encodes CDR1 SGHRS and CDR2 YFSETQ. CDR3: CASSPGLLQYF. In nucleotides, the CDR3 is TGCGCCAGCAGCCCGGGACTGTTGCAGTACTTC.